This record covers a single T cell receptor beta chain. Through a sample-barcoded 5' primer and a J-beta primer mix, a second PCR was run for roughly 7 to 12 cycles. A template-switch adaptor with 12 random nucleotides tagged each cDNA molecule. TCRdb re-called the 5' RACE reads with MiXCR, one entry per CDR3 protein. The profile shows 1 million or so distinct CDR3 sequences, 40% to 55% of them singletons. Healthy individuals of Caucasian origin from Russia, aged roughly 6 to 100, served as donors. Collection of 8.5 to 10 milliliters of peripheral blood was performed for each donor. A minimum of 6 micrograms of total RNA was extracted per sample. The data are from a study of blood T cells in healthy people across ages. This CDR3 has 12 amino acids. V lost 0 bases to trimming and J lost 14 bases, with 14 bases between them. Germline loops: CDR1 DFQATT, CDR2 SNEGSKA (reference sequence).

The sample was blood. The TCR was taken from a woman aged 60-70 years in good health. The gene calls are TRBV20-1 and TRBJ2-1; a weak D match, TRBD1 (5 bases). The CDR3 spells CSARDPGGAEFF. CDR3 coding DNA: TGCAGTGCTAGAGATCCAGGTGGGGCCGAGTTCTTC.